These 30 T cell receptor beta chains came from one sample sequenced in a study of glioma-infiltrating T cells. Using RNA template, CDR3s of TCR alpha and beta were amplified with iRepertoire arm-PCR. TCRdb re-called the multiplex PCR reads through MiXCR, storing one row per CDR3 protein. This sample has approximately 4,400 distinct CDR3 sequences; around 21% occur once, and the top ten carry roughly 8.8%. The sequenced sample was glioma tissue, nonneoplastic brain tissue, or PBMCs (not recorded which). The receptors shown here come from a human donor with low-grade glioma or glioblastoma, undergoing nonglioma brain surgery, or in good health (not recorded which).

This clonotype is classed as medium-sized. CDR3 loop: CSARDVGTGGTEAFF. DNA of the CDR3: TGCAGTGCTAGAGATGTCGGGACAGGGGGCACTGAAGCTTTCTTT. V and J are TRBV20-1 and TRBJ1-1; 11 positions match TRBD1. Germline V CDR1 and CDR2: DFQATT, SNEGSKA (reference sequence). The CDR3 is made up of 15 amino acids. V gave up 0 bases and J gave up 4 bases; unmatched junction bases: 4.

This clonotype came up many times. The rearrangement uses TRBV3-1 and TRBJ1-1, with D perhaps TRBD1 (5 bases). The V gene's germline CDR1 is LGHDT and CDR2 YNNKEL (reference sequence). The CDR3 contains 13 residues. Trimming removed 8 bases from V and 1 base from J, with 11 bases in between. The CDR3 here is CASRAGGNTEAFF. CDR3 DNA sequence: TGTGCCAGCCGGGCCGGGGGGAACACTGAAGCTTTCTTT.

This clonotype was counted ten times or more. The chain has TRBV2 and TRBJ2-3; 11 bases match TRBD2. The ends lost 6 bases at V and 5 bases at J; junction bases unmatched: 10. CDR3 length: 16 residues. Per germline, CDR1 SNHLY and CDR2 FYNNEI. The CDR3 reads CASREASGGYEDTQYF. Here the CDR3 DNA reads TGTGCCAGCAGGGAGGCTAGCGGGGGGTATGAAGATACGCAGTATTTT.

This clonotype was found many times. The chain has TRBV12-3 or TRBV12-4 and TRBJ1-2; 9 positions match TRBD1. V gave up 5 bases and J gave up 3 bases; unmatched junction bases: 7. This CDR3 has 15 residues. For the CDR3, the DNA is TGTGCCAGCAGTCCTTGGGACAGGGTTGACTATGGCTACACCTTC. Translation: CASSPWDRVDYGYTF.

The chain combines TRBV6-1 with TRBJ1-1, with a possible D match to TRBD1 (5 bases). Trimming left V 4 bases short and J 4 bases short, with 10 bases between. Per germline, CDR1 MNHNS and CDR2 SASEGT. The CDR3 contains 13 residues. CDR3 region: CASSAPGPTEAFF. In DNA, the CDR3 is TGTGCCAGCAGTGCCCCGGGGCCCACTGAAGCTTTCTTT.

This clonotype was counted at least ten times. V usage is TRBV10-2 and J usage is TRBJ2-2; D gene ambiguous. Trimming pared 3 bases from V and 7 bases from J, leaving 3 bases between. The CDR3 covers 11 residues. Germline lookup yields CDR1 WSHSY and CDR2 SAAADI. The CDR3 protein is CASSDYGELFF. In DNA form, the CDR3 reads TGCGCCAGCAGTGACTACGGGGAGCTGTTTTTT.

As for this clonotype: No conserved phenylalanine or tryptophan ends this CDR3, so it is likely a read error. It is unclear where the CDR3 begins or ends on the DNA, so no DNA is shown, and the CDR3 is as TCRdb lists it. The chain links TRBV20-1 to TRBJ1-2; no DNA check was done on the table's D call, TRBD1. The CDR3 length equals 16 residues, ends included. In germline, CDR1 is DFQATT, CDR2 SNEGSKA (reference sequence). CDR3 protein: CSAWNSGQPVNYGHTL.

The chain carries TRBV5-6 and TRBJ2-1; D possibly corresponds to TRBD2 (6 bases). The CDR3 consists of 16 residues. Germline CDR1 and CDR2: SGHDT and YYEEEE. Trimming cost V 1 base and J 4 bases, with 15 bases left between them. CDR3 residues: CASSLPQGLKYNEQFF. The CDR3, as DNA: TGTGCCAGCAGCTTGCCCCAGGGACTCAAATACAATGAGCAGTTCTTC.

Judged by abundance, this clonotype is medium-sized. This chain joins TRBV20-1 and TRBJ1-4, with D possibly being TRBD1 (5 bases). This CDR3 has 13 residues. Trimming left V 5 bases short and J 0 bases short, with 7 bases between. Per the germline V gene, CDR1 is DFQATT and CDR2 is SNEGSKA (reference sequence). In DNA form, the CDR3 reads TGCAGTGCTCAGGGAGCAACTAATGAAAAACTGTTTTTT. Its protein is CSAQGATNEKLFF.

By frequency in the sample, this clonotype is medium-sized. The chain is built from TRBV24-1 and TRBJ2-5; 8 positions agree with TRBD2. V trimming: 3 bases; J trimming: 6 bases; junction bases outside the gene matches: 14. The length of the CDR3 is 17 residues. The V gene's germline CDR1 is KGHDR and CDR2 SFDVKD. Written as DNA, the CDR3 is TGTGCCACCAGTGATGGTTTGCTAGCGGGCGCGTATCAGACCCAGTACTTC. Residues: CATSDGLLAGAYQTQYF.

This clonotype is medium-sized. The rearrangement links TRBV7-2 to TRBJ1-5, with 7 bases aligning to TRBD1. The germline gives CDR1 SGHTA, CDR2 FQGNSA. The J segment lost 1 base and the V segment lost 3 bases, leaving 0 bases of the junction unmatched. This CDR3 contains 14 residues. Here the CDR3 reads CASSLGQSNQPQHF. As DNA, the CDR3 is TGTGCCAGCAGCTTGGGACAGAGCAATCAGCCCCAGCATTTT.

This clonotype is categorized as medium-sized. The J gene is TRBJ2-1, the V gene TRBV20-1, with TRBD2 matching over 10 bases. Germline V lookup: CDR1 DFQATT, CDR2 SNEGSKA (reference sequence). V trimming: 5 bases; J trimming: 4 bases; junction bases outside the gene matches: 14. CDR3 length: 17 amino acids. CDR3 DNA sequence: TGCAGTGCTCATGGAACAATAGCGGGGGGATTATACAATGAGCAGTTCTTC. Residues: CSAHGTIAGGLYNEQFF.

This clonotype occurred many times. The J gene is TRBJ2-5, the V gene TRBV12-5; no firm D call. The V and J ends lost 4 bases and 3 bases respectively, with 3 bases between them. The CDR3 spans 11 residues. Germline values: CDR1 LGHNT, CDR2 FRNRAP. The CDR3 protein is CASGWEETQYF. The CDR3 region has the DNA TGTGCTAGTGGTTGGGAAGAGACCCAGTACTTC.

This clonotype was seen repeatedly, ten times or more. This chain connects TRBV29-1 to TRBJ2-3; no firm D call. Trimming removed 6 bases at V and 6 bases at J, with 7 bases between. Germline lookup yields CDR1 SQVTM and CDR2 ANQGSEA. CDR3 size: 10 residues. In DNA form, the CDR3 reads TGCAGCGTAACTACGGATACGCAGTATTTT. This sequence encodes CSVTTDTQYF.

By share, this clonotype counts as medium-sized. This chain connects TRBV7-3 to TRBJ2-5; D ambiguous. V was shortened by 1 base and J by 5 bases, with 8 bases between the two germline ends. This CDR3 spans 13 amino acids. Per germline, CDR1 SGHTA and CDR2 FQGTGA. CDR3 coding DNA: TGTGCCAGCAGCTTAATGGCGAGGGAGACCCAGTACTTC. Its protein is CASSLMARETQYF.

This clonotype occurred many times. The chain is built from TRBV10-3 and TRBJ1-2, with 9 nucleotides matching TRBD1. The V gene end was trimmed by 6 bases and the J gene end by 8 bases; junction bases not matched to a gene: 10. The germline V gene has CDR1 ENHRY and CDR2 SYGVKD. The CDR3 totals 14 residues. CDR3 nucleotides: TGTGCCATCAGGACGACAGGGGGTGGAAGCGGCTACACCTTC. It yields the protein CAIRTTGGGSGYTF.

Relative to its sample, this clonotype is medium-sized. The CDR3 region is CASSYEGYQETQYF. CDR3 coding DNA: TGTGCCAGCAGTTATGAGGGTTACCAAGAGACCCAGTACTTC. This chain uses TRBV6-1 with TRBJ2-5, with D maybe TRBD2 (5 bases). The CDR3 contains 14 residues. Germline-derived CDR1 and CDR2 are MNHNS and SASEGT. The ends were cut back, 5 bases at V and 0 bases at J, with 10 bases in the middle.

This clonotype was picked up many times. The chain recombines TRBV2 with TRBJ2-7, with 10 nucleotides matching TRBD1. The CDR3 is 13 amino acids. In germline, CDR1 is SNHLY, CDR2 FYNNEI. The J segment lost 5 bases and the V segment lost 5 bases, leaving 3 bases of the junction unmatched. This CDR3 is CASSPGTGDEQYF. In DNA, the CDR3 is TGTGCCAGCAGTCCCGGGACAGGGGACGAGCAGTACTTC.

The sample holds a few counts of this clonotype. The chain joins TRBV7-3 to TRBJ1-2, with a tentative D call TRBD1 (5 bases). V gave up 5 bases and J gave up 5 bases, with 18 bases separating them. The germline gives CDR1 SGHTA, CDR2 FQGTGA. The CDR3 spans 15 residues. Here the CDR3 DNA reads TGTGCCAGCAGCCCAGGACCGATGGGGGTATATGGCTACACCTTC. Translation: CASSPGPMGVYGYTF.

Points on this clonotype: A much larger clone lies a single base off, so this may be a read error. The rearrangement links TRBV11-2 to TRBJ2-5; D remains unclear. Trimming took 3 bases from V and 7 from J, leaving 12 bases between them. The germline V gene encodes CDR1 SGHAT and CDR2 FQNNGV. This CDR3 contains 13 residues. In DNA form, the CDR3 reads TGTGCCAGCAGCTTTAGTGAATTGGGGACCCAGTACTTC. Its protein product is CASSFSELGTQYF.

There are many counts of this clonotype. V gene TRBV11-2 combines with J gene TRBJ2-3; D call uncertain. CDR1 and CDR2 (germline): SGHAT, FQNNGV. This CDR3 comprises 16 residues. V lost 0 bases, J lost 2 bases, and 12 bases lay in between. CDR3 DNA: TGTGCCAGCAGCTTAGAAGTTGGGCAGTACACAGATACGCAGTATTTT. Translated, it gives CASSLEVGQYTDTQYF. The entire variable domain, with the rest obtained from reference TRBV11-2 and TRBJ2-3, is as follows: EAGVAQSPRYKIIEKRQSVAFWCNPISGHATLYWYQQILGQGPKLLIQFQNNGVVDDSQLPKDRFSAERLKGVDSTLKIQPAKLEDSAVYLCASSLEVGQYTDTQYFGPGTRLTVL.

The chain is built from TRBV29-1 and TRBJ2-1; no firm D call. The length of the CDR3 is 16 residues. Germline V gene data show CDR1 as SQVTM and CDR2 as ANQGSEA. V shed 3 bases and J shed 0 bases, with 15 bases lying between them. Written as DNA, the CDR3 is TGCAGCGTTGACCCCAAAAGTCTGGGCTCCTACAATGAGCAGTTCTTC. Amino acids: CSVDPKSLGSYNEQFF.

This clonotype is labeled as medium-sized. The chain is built from TRBV24-1 and TRBJ2-1; D perhaps matches TRBD1 (6 bases). V lost 2 bases to trimming and J lost 8 bases, with 15 bases between them. In germline, CDR1 is KGHDR, CDR2 SFDVKD. The CDR3 has 15 residues. CDR3 sequence reads: CATSDSTGIGDEQFF. Here the CDR3 DNA reads TGTGCCACCAGTGATTCTACAGGGATAGGCGATGAGCAGTTCTTC.

This clonotype is categorized as medium-sized. This chain uses TRBV27 with TRBJ2-7; 7 bases fit TRBD1. The CDR3 totals 15 residues. Germline CDR1 reads MNHEY; CDR2 reads SMNVEV (reference sequence). The V and J ends lost 5 bases and 5 bases, in that order; junction bases with no gene match: 12. The CDR3 loop reads CASSQGTVTRDEQYF. CDR3 in DNA: TGTGCCAGCAGTCAGGGGACAGTGACGCGGGACGAGCAGTACTTC.

By sample share, this clonotype is medium-sized. The V call is TRBV7-2, the J call TRBJ2-6; D is possibly TRBD1 (6 bases). The V gene lost 3 bases and the J gene lost 0 bases, with 9 bases spanning the gap. The CDR3 is made up of 16 amino acids. Germline V gene data show CDR1 as SGHTA and CDR2 as FQGNSA. CDR3 DNA: TGTGCCAGCAGCTTGGACAGATACTCTGGGGCCAACGTCCTGACTTTC. Its protein product is CASSLDRYSGANVLTF.

By sample share, this clonotype is medium-sized (0.01 to 0.1%). V gene TRBV20-1 combines with J gene TRBJ2-3; D not certain. Germline-derived CDR1 and CDR2 are DFQATT and SNEGSKA (reference sequence). Trimming took 3 bases from V and 4 from J, leaving 14 bases between them. This CDR3 comprises 14 residues. CDR3 in amino acids: CSASKGMGPDTQYF. CDR3 DNA: TGCAGTGCTAGTAAGGGAATGGGCCCAGATACGCAGTATTTT.

The V call is TRBV27, the J call TRBJ1-1; D ambiguous. Trimming left V 6 bases short and J 2 bases short, with 13 bases between. The CDR3 is 14 amino acids. Germline V gene lookup returns CDR1 MNHEY and CDR2 SMNVEV (reference sequence). In DNA form, the CDR3 reads TGTGCCAGCAGCGGGAGGGAGGGAAACACTGAAGCTTTCTTT. It specifies CASSGREGNTEAFF.

With regard to this clonotype: Since a much larger clone is just one base distant, this may be a read error. The CDR3 region is CSARTGSPYNSRLHF. The CDR3 DNA follows: TGCAGTGCTAGGACAGGGAGCCCCTATAATTCACGCCTCCACTTT. The chain carries TRBV20-1 and TRBJ1-6, with 7 positions matching TRBD1. This CDR3 has 15 residues. CDR1 DFQATT and CDR2 SNEGSKA come from the germline V gene (reference sequence).

This clonotype was seen ten or more times. The rearrangement joins TRBV12-5 to TRBJ2-3; 10 bases map to TRBD2. Germline CDR1 LGHNT, CDR2 FRNRAP. This CDR3 contains 16 residues. Unmatched junction bases numbered 6, after V lost 4 bases and J lost 2 bases. CDR3 coding DNA: TGTGCTAGTGGTTCGGAGGGACTAGCGATCACAGATACGCAGTATTTT. Encoded protein: CASGSEGLAITDTQYF.

The chain has TRBV11-2 and TRBJ1-5; TRBD1 agrees at 8 bases. The junction had 27 bases not matched to a gene; V was cut back by 5 bases and J by 15 bases. The CDR3 is made up of 18 amino acids. From germline, CDR1 is SGHAT and CDR2 FQNNGV. The DNA of the CDR3 is TGTGCCAGCAGCCCGGGACAGGAAACCTCCAATAGCAATCAGCGCCGGCATTTT. This encodes CASSPGQETSNSNQRRHF.